This is a list of T cell receptor beta chains from one sample in a study of identical twins. TCRdb processed the 5' RACE reads anew with MiXCR; each CDR3 protein has one entry. The sample includes 400,000 to 500,000 distinct CDR3 sequences, 13% to 15% seen only once; the top ten take approximately 0.98%. These data also formed part of another study, on yellow fever vaccine responses in identical twins.

Sequences were obtained from CD4+ T cells sorted from blood. These receptors all come from a woman under 30 in good health. Each CDR3 is given with its conserved first and last residue. D genes are given only for firm matches. Not every row has a clone size; where given, it reads once, few, many or a size class.

>TRBJ2-3|-|TRBV6-1|-
CASPYGFTDTQYF
TGTGCCAGCCCCTATGGCTTCACAGATACGCAGTATTTT
>TRBJ2-1|-|TRBV6-1|-
CAASAVGSSYNEQFF
TGTGCCGCCTCCGCAGTCGGGAGCTCCTACAATGAGCAGTTCTTC
>TRBJ1-5|-|TRBV18|-
CASSPRQVGNQPQHF
TGTGCCAGCTCACCTCGACAGGTTGGAAATCAGCCCCAGCATTTT
>TRBJ1-1|-|TRBV11-2|few
CASSLGHLNTEAFF
TGTGCCAGCAGCTTAGGGCACCTGAACACTGAAGCTTTCTTT
>TRBJ2-7|-|TRBV29-1|-
CSVESSSSYEQYF
TGCAGCGTCGAATCCTCGAGCTCCTACGAGCAGTACTTC
>TRBJ1-1|-|TRBV6-5|-
CASSYSGGGRNTEAFF
TGTGCCAGCAGTTACTCTGGGGGGGGGCGGAACACTGAAGCTTTCTTT
>TRBJ2-7|-|TRBV21-1|-
CASSNGEQRSYEQYF
TGTGCCAGCAGCAATGGTGAACAGCGGTCCTACGAGCAGTACTTC
>TRBJ2-1|-|TRBV12-3/TRBV12-4|many
CASSSEGRLSSYNEQFF
TGTGCCAGCAGTTCTGAAGGAAGACTCAGCTCCTACAATGAGCAGTTCTTC
>TRBJ2-5|-|TRBV12-3/TRBV12-4|few
CASSFGAGLGETQYF
TGTGCCAGCAGTTTTGGGGCAGGTTTGGGGGAGACCCAGTACTTC
>TRBJ2-3|-|TRBV12-3/TRBV12-4|many
CASSLQVLADTQYF
TGTGCCAGCAGTTTACAGGTTTTGGCAGATACGCAGTATTTT
>TRBJ2-1|TRBD2|TRBV4-1|-
CASSQSRTSDGEQFF
TGCGCCAGCAGCCAATCCAGGACTAGCGATGGTGAGCAGTTCTTC
>TRBJ1-6|-|TRBV6-5|-
CASSYRKGSSDSPLHF
TGTGCCAGCAGTTACAGAAAGGGCTCCTCGGATTCACCCCTCCACTTT
>TRBJ1-1|-|TRBV29-1|-
CSATIQSMNTEAFF
TGCAGCGCTACAATCCAGAGCATGAACACTGAAGCTTTCTTT
>TRBJ2-1|TRBD2|TRBV5-1|few
CASSLADSGGVQFF
TGCGCCAGCAGCTTGGCAGATAGCGGGGGGGTGCAGTTCTTC
>TRBJ2-3|TRBD2|TRBV7-2|-
CASSPQAGNTDTQYF
TGTGCCAGCAGCCCCCAAGCGGGGAACACAGATACGCAGTATTTT
>TRBJ2-6|-|TRBV11-2|few
CASSQGQPGANVLTF
TGTGCCAGCAGCCAGGGGCAGCCTGGGGCCAACGTCCTGACTTTC
>TRBJ2-2|-|TRBV20-1|many
CSAPSPGELFF
TGCAGTGCGCCAAGTCCCGGGGAGCTGTTTTTT
>TRBJ2-7|TRBD1|TRBV28|-
CASHRDRTYEQYF
TGTGCCAGTCACCGGGACAGAACCTACGAGCAGTACTTC
>TRBJ2-7|-|TRBV6-2/TRBV6-3|many
CASSYGKSYEQYF
TGTGCCAGCAGTTACGGGAAGTCCTACGAGCAGTACTTC
>TRBJ2-5|-|TRBV5-1|few
CASSLAKQQETQYF
TGCGCCAGCAGCTTGGCCAAACAGCAAGAGACCCAGTACTTC
>TRBJ2-7|-|TRBV27|few
CASSSSSFFLQAYEQYF
TGTGCCAGCAGTTCCTCCTCATTCTTCTTACAGGCCTACGAGCAGTACTTC
>TRBJ2-1|TRBD2|TRBV27|few
CASSFLASGGVYNEQFF
TGTGCCAGCAGTTTTCTTGCTAGCGGGGGCGTGTACAATGAGCAGTTCTTC
>TRBJ2-7|TRBD1|TRBV20-1|few
CSAPWTGRSEQYF
TGCAGTGCACCTTGGACAGGGCGTTCCGAGCAGTACTTC
>TRBJ2-1|-|TRBV7-2|few
CASSSQGFGSYNEQFF
TGTGCCAGCAGCTCCCAGGGTTTCGGCTCCTACAATGAGCAGTTCTTC
>TRBJ1-5|-|TRBV12-3/TRBV12-4|many
CASSNRGGANQPQHF
TGTGCCAGCAGTAACCGGGGGGGGGCCAATCAGCCCCAGCATTTT
>TRBJ2-7|-|TRBV5-1|-
CASSFTGDYEQYF
TGCGCCAGCAGCTTCACAGGCGACTACGAGCAGTACTTC
>TRBJ1-5|-|TRBV12-3/TRBV12-4|many
CASSSNRGPNQPQHF
TGTGCCAGCAGTTCAAACCGGGGACCCAATCAGCCCCAGCATTTT
>TRBJ2-4|-|TRBV7-3|-
CASSRLTLGGDIQYF
TGTGCCAGCAGCCGGCTAACCCTCGGGGGCGACATTCAGTACTTC
>TRBJ2-1|-|TRBV10-3|few
CAISERGGDSYNEQFF
TGTGCCATCAGTGAAAGGGGGGGGGACAGTTACAATGAGCAGTTCTTC
>TRBJ2-7|-|TRBV7-8|few
CASSAGTNGEQYF
TGTGCCAGCAGCGCAGGGACGAATGGGGAGCAGTACTTC
>TRBJ2-1|-|TRBV12-3/TRBV12-4|-
CASSQDSQGPRNNEQFF
TGTGCCAGCAGCCAGGACAGCCAAGGGCCGAGAAACAATGAGCAGTTCTTC
>TRBJ2-1|-|TRBV15|-
CATSRDHGHEQFF
TGTGCCACCAGCAGAGACCATGGGCATGAGCAGTTCTTC
>TRBJ2-5|-|TRBV6-2/TRBV6-3|few
CASNSLGETQYF
TGTGCCAGCAACTCCCTTGGGGAGACCCAGTACTTC
>TRBJ1-5|TRBD1|TRBV6-1|-
CASGAGGASQPQHF
TGTGCCAGCGGAGCAGGGGGCGCTTCTCAGCCCCAGCATTTT
>TRBJ1-2|TRBD1|TRBV10-3|-
CAISEEGTGGDYGYTF
TGTGCCATCAGTGAGGAAGGGACAGGGGGCGACTATGGCTACACCTTC
>TRBJ2-2|-|TRBV12-5|-
CASGWGQSNTGELFF
TGTGCTAGTGGCTGGGGGCAGTCGAACACCGGGGAGCTGTTTTTT
>TRBJ2-4|TRBD1|TRBV6-4|few
CASSSGTGSDKNIQYF
TGTGCCAGCAGTTCGGGGACAGGGTCGGACAAAAACATTCAGTACTTC
>TRBJ2-3|TRBD1|TRBV20-1|-
CSAPGQTYSTDTQYF
TGCAGTGCCCCGGGACAGACATATAGCACAGATACGCAGTATTTT
>TRBJ1-6|-|TRBV9|-
CASSVGWGNNSPLHF
TGTGCCAGCAGCGTAGGTTGGGGTAATAATTCACCCCTCCACTTT
>TRBJ2-5|-|TRBV20-1|-
CSARSGQPRTQETQYF
TGCAGTGCCCGGAGCGGACAGCCCAGAACACAAGAGACCCAGTACTTC
>TRBJ2-7|TRBD2|TRBV20-1|many
CSASFLLAGSYEQYF
TGCAGTGCTAGTTTTCTGCTAGCGGGTTCCTACGAGCAGTACTTC
>TRBJ2-3|TRBD2|TRBV11-2|few
CASSLVGLAGGPVDTQYF
TGTGCCAGCAGCTTAGTCGGACTAGCGGGAGGGCCAGTAGATACGCAGTATTTT
>TRBJ2-3|-|TRBV20-1|few
CSAKGLAAPRSTDTQYF
TGCAGTGCTAAGGGATTAGCGGCACCCAGGAGCACAGATACGCAGTATTTT
>TRBJ2-3|-|TRBV3-2|-
CASVRGGSTDTQYF
TGTGCCAGCGTGCGAGGGGGCAGCACAGATACGCAGTATTTT